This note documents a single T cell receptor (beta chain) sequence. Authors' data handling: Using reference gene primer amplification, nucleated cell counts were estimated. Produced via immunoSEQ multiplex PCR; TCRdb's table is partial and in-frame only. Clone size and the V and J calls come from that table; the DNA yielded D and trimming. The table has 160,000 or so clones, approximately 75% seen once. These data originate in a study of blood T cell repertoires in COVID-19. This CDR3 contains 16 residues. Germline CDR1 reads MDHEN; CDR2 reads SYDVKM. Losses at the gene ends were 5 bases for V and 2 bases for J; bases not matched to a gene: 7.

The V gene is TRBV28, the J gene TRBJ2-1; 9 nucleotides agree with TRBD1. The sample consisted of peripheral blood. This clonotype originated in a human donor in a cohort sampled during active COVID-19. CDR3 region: CASSTDRGATYNEQFF. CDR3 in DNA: TGTGCCAGCAGTACGGACAGGGGCGCTACCTACAATGAGCAGTTCTTC.